The 29 T cell receptor beta chains below come from one sample, sequenced in a study of a mutant IDH1 vaccine in newly diagnosed glioma. As for time point: baseline, week 1 (first vaccination visit). As to treatment: pre-vaccination baseline after standard-of-care therapy. Libraries were prepared by immunoSEQ multiplex PCR; TCRdb keeps only in-frame clonotypes and omits some of them. The sample consists of 70,000 or so clones, about four fifths of them appearing once. Material: peripheral blood mononuclear cells (PBMCs), obtained from a glioma patient treated with radiotherapy, temozolomide or both. The receptor set was obtained from a woman in her late teens or twenties with glioma. Some clones in this sample may be carry-over from other donors' samples.

This clone was detected a few times. V and J are TRBV6-1 and TRBJ2-1; TRBD2 agrees at 11 bases. This CDR3 is built from 15 residues. V trimming: 2 bases; J trimming: 5 bases; junction bases outside the gene matches: 2. Per germline, CDR1 MNHNS and CDR2 SASEGT. The CDR3 reads CASSELAGGNNEQFF. The CDR3 DNA sequence: TGTGCCAGCAGTGAACTAGCGGGGGGCAACAATGAGCAGTTCTTC.

Here the CDR3 reads CASSTGAANQPQHF. CDR3 DNA: TGCGCCAGCAGTACAGGGGCGGCCAATCAGCCCCAGCATTTT. The chain has TRBV10-2 and TRBJ1-5; 7 bases align to TRBD1. From germline, CDR1 is WSHSY and CDR2 SAAADI. V shed 5 bases and J 3 bases; nucleotides not matched to a gene: 4. The CDR3 covers 14 residues.

This clone was picked up a small number of times. This chain joins TRBV19 and TRBJ1-2; the D gene is possibly TRBD1 (5 bases). The germline CDR1 and CDR2 sequences are LNHDA and SQIVND (reference sequence). Trimming cost V 5 bases and J 1 base, with 8 bases left between them. This CDR3 contains 13 residues. The CDR3 loop is CASSSDSNYGYTF. CDR3 coding DNA: TGTGCCAGTAGTTCAGACAGTAACTATGGCTACACCTTC.

V is TRBV7-9 and J is TRBJ1-5; no reliable D call. Looked up from germline, CDR1 is SEHNR and CDR2 is FQNEAQ (reference sequence). This CDR3 spans 13 amino acids. The ends were cut back, 5 bases at V and 5 bases at J, with 10 bases in the middle. CDR3 sequence (DNA): TGTGCCAGCAGCCCCAGAAGGGATCAGCCCCAGCATTTT. It yields the protein CASSPRRDQPQHF.

This clone has only a few counts. The CDR3 sequence: CSASGWSEAFF. DNA for the CDR3: TGCAGTGCTTCGGGGTGGTCTGAAGCTTTCTTT. The chain combines TRBV20-1 with TRBJ1-1; D gene ambiguous. The germline V gene encodes CDR1 DFQATT and CDR2 SNEGSKA (reference sequence). Trimming removed 5 bases at V and 6 bases at J, with 10 bases between. The CDR3 runs 11 residues.

The chain has TRBV10-2 and TRBJ2-7, with D tentatively TRBD2 (5 bases). The V gene lost 4 bases and the J gene lost 2 bases, with 9 bases spanning the gap. Per the germline V gene, CDR1 is WSHSY and CDR2 is SAAADI. The CDR3 totals 13 residues. CDR3 DNA sequence: TGCGCCAGCAGTGGCGGGCCGACCTACGAGCAGTACTTC. Translating it yields CASSGGPTYEQYF.

This clone was found once. The chain uses TRBV6-5 and TRBJ2-7, with 7 bases identical to TRBD1. The CDR3 covers 13 residues. Germline trimming cut 6 bases from V and 3 bases from J; bases unmatched to any gene: 5. CDR1 is MNHEY, CDR2 SVGAGI, per germline. The DNA of the CDR3 is TGTGCCAGCAGCCTCGGGACAGTCTACGAGCAGTACTTC. It encodes CASSLGTVYEQYF.

The rearrangement uses TRBV6-6 and TRBJ1-1; no clear D. Looked up from germline, CDR1 is MNHNY and CDR2 is SVGAGI (reference sequence). V lost 6 bases to trimming and J lost 1 base, with 9 bases between them. This CDR3 spans 13 amino acids. The CDR3 sequence: CASRVGPNTEAFF. DNA for the CDR3: TGTGCCAGCAGGGTCGGACCGAACACTGAAGCTTTCTTT.

This clone appeared once. The CDR3 spells CSVVRQGQETQYF. CDR3 sequence (DNA): TGCAGCGTTGTAAGACAGGGACAAGAGACCCAGTACTTC. The J gene is TRBJ2-5, the V gene TRBV29-1; TRBD1 matches 7 bases. CDR1 is SQVTM and CDR2 is ANQGSEA in the germline V gene. Trimming took 4 bases from V and 2 from J; bases not matched to a gene: 4. The CDR3 is 13 amino acids.

The V call is TRBV2, the J call TRBJ1-1, with a tentative D call TRBD1 (5 bases). V lost 1 base to trimming and J lost 2 bases, with 11 bases between them. Germline values: CDR1 SNHLY, CDR2 FYNNEI. CDR3 length equals 15 residues. DNA for the CDR3: TGTGCCAGCAGTGAAGTGTGGGACGCCAACACTGAAGCTTTCTTT. Its translation is CASSEVWDANTEAFF.

CDR3 sequence reads: CASSPRTGAGDTEAFF. The CDR3 DNA reads TGCGCCAGCAGCCCGAGGACAGGGGCCGGTGACACTGAAGCTTTCTTT. The chain has TRBV5-1 and TRBJ1-1, with TRBD1 identical over 9 bases. The CDR3 is made up of 16 amino acids. Germline V gene sequence: CDR1 SGHRS, CDR2 YFSETQ. With V trimmed by 4 bases and J by 3 bases, 10 bases remained unmatched.

V is TRBV30 and J is TRBJ2-1; 10 bases map to TRBD2. Germline CDR1 reads GTSNPN; CDR2 reads SVGIG (reference sequence). V was pared by 2 bases and J by 5 bases, with 6 bases of the junction left unmatched. The CDR3 totals 15 residues. CDR3 amino acids: CAWSSGLAGDNEQFF. Here the CDR3 DNA reads TGTGCCTGGAGTTCAGGGCTAGCGGGAGACAATGAGCAGTTCTTC.

This chain connects TRBV7-9 to TRBJ1-4, with TRBD1 matching over 7 bases. Germline loops: CDR1 SEHNR, CDR2 FQNEAQ (reference sequence). J lost 12 bases, V lost 1 base, and 5 bases had no gene match. The CDR3 has 13 amino acids. The CDR3 protein is CASSLERGRELFF. CDR3 nucleotide sequence: TGTGCCAGCAGCTTAGAAAGGGGGCGGGAACTGTTTTTT.

The sample holds one count of this clone. The CDR3, as DNA: TGTGCCATCAGTGTTACTAGCGGGGGGGCGAACGAGCAGTACTTC. It yields the protein CAISVTSGGANEQYF. This rearrangement joins TRBV10-3 to TRBJ2-7, with 13 bases fitting TRBD2. The V and J ends lost 4 bases and 5 bases, in that order; junction bases with no gene match: 5. The CDR3 spans 15 residues. Looked up from germline, CDR1 is ENHRY and CDR2 is SYGVKD.

This chain connects TRBV9 to TRBJ2-5; D remains unclear. V was pared by 4 bases and J by 5 bases, with 18 bases between. Germline V CDR1 and CDR2: SGDLS, YYNGEE. The CDR3 totals 15 residues. DNA for the CDR3: TGTGCCAGCAGCCGCCGTCTGGCGGATCGGGAGACCCAGTACTTC. Its protein product is CASSRRLADRETQYF.

This clone appeared once. This chain connects TRBV5-4 to TRBJ2-3; 12 bases align to TRBD2. The CDR3 loop spans 16 amino acids. Looked up from germline, CDR1 is SGHNT and CDR2 is YYREEE (reference sequence). The ends lost 0 bases at V and 6 bases at J; junction bases unmatched: 5. CDR3 region: CASSLDLAGGPDTQYF. In nucleotides, the CDR3 is TGTGCCAGCAGCTTGGACCTAGCGGGAGGGCCGGATACGCAGTATTTT.

The chain is built from TRBV7-2 and TRBJ2-3, with D unclear. Looked up from germline, CDR1 is SGHTA and CDR2 is FQGNSA. This CDR3 has 13 amino acids. V was pared by 4 bases and J by 4 bases, with 9 bases between. The CDR3 DNA is TGTGCCAGCAGCTACGACGGTTCAGATACGCAGTATTTT. Amino acids: CASSYDGSDTQYF.

The chain employs TRBV5-4 and TRBJ2-4, with 8 bases fitting TRBD1. Looked up from germline, CDR1 is SGHNT and CDR2 is YYREEE (reference sequence). This CDR3 comprises 14 residues. J gave up 6 bases and V 4 bases, and 6 bases lay outside the gene matches. The CDR3 coding sequence is TGTGCCAGCAGCGCGGACAGGGTACGAAACATTCAGTACTTC. Its protein is CASSADRVRNIQYF.

V is TRBV18 and J is TRBJ1-1, with D uncertain. The length of the CDR3 is 11 residues. The germline V and J ends were trimmed by 3 bases and 8 bases, with 7 bases remaining between them. CDR1 and CDR2 from the germline V gene are KGHSH and LQKENI. The CDR3 coding sequence is TGTGCCAGCTCACCTCTCTCGGAAGCTTTCTTT. Protein product: CASSPLSEAFF.

This sequence joins TRBV4-2 and TRBJ2-7; 7 bases match TRBD1. CDR1 LGHNA and CDR2 YNFKEQ come from the germline V gene. V lost 5 bases to trimming and J lost 3 bases; unmatched junction nucleotides: 10. The CDR3 extends over 15 amino acids. Here the CDR3 DNA reads TGTGCCAGCAGCACCCCCGGGACAGAGGACTACGAGCAGTACTTC. Translated, it gives CASSTPGTEDYEQYF.

This chain links TRBV27 with TRBJ2-1; weak D call: TRBD2 (6 bases). Trimming stripped 6 bases from V and 7 bases from J, with 7 bases between. The germline CDR1 and CDR2 sequences are MNHEY and SMNVEV (reference sequence). This CDR3 spans 11 amino acids. CDR3 amino acids: CASREGNEQFF. The CDR3, as DNA: TGTGCCAGCAGGGAGGGAAATGAGCAGTTCTTC.

The chain has TRBV19 and TRBJ2-7, with a tentative D call TRBD1 (5 bases). In germline, CDR1 is LNHDA, CDR2 SQIVND (reference sequence). CDR3 length: 13 residues. Trimming left V 5 bases short and J 7 bases short, with 15 bases between. The CDR3 DNA reads TGTGCCAGTAGTGTACCAACAGGAACGGAGCAGTACTTC. It codes for CASSVPTGTEQYF.

V and J are TRBV2 and TRBJ1-4; no clear D gene. The CDR3 extends over 14 amino acids. Per germline, CDR1 SNHLY and CDR2 FYNNEI. V lost 2 bases, J lost 4 bases, and 8 bases lay in between. DNA of the CDR3: TGTGCCAGCAGTGAAACAGATAGTAATGAAAAACTGTTTTTT. This codes for CASSETDSNEKLFF.

The V and J genes are TRBV2 and TRBJ1-3; D might be TRBD1 (5 bases). This CDR3 comprises 13 residues. The V and J ends lost 6 bases and 4 bases respectively, with 10 bases between them. Looked up from germline, CDR1 is SNHLY and CDR2 is FYNNEI. The CDR3 protein is CASRPGAGNTIYF. The DNA of the CDR3 is TGTGCCAGCAGACCCGGGGCCGGAAACACCATATATTTT. The full variable domain, rest sourced from reference TRBV2 and TRBJ1-3, is EPEVTQTPSHQVTQMGQEVILRCVPISNHLYFYWYRQILGQKVEFLVSFYNNEISEKSEIFDDQFSVERPDGSNFTLKIRSTKLEDSAMYFCASRPGAGNTIYFGEGSWLTVV.

In its sample, this clone was seen a few times. The V call is TRBV4-1, the J call TRBJ1-2, with a tentative D call TRBD1 (6 bases). V lost 1 base to trimming and J lost 1 base, with 16 bases between them. This CDR3 contains 17 residues. Germline V CDR1 and CDR2: MGHRA, YSYEKL. Written as DNA, the CDR3 is TGCGCCAGCAGCCAAGCCCTAGACAGGAGATTTAACTATGGCTACACCTTC. As protein: CASSQALDRRFNYGYTF.

This clone was seen a handful of times. In DNA form, the CDR3 reads TGTGCCAGCAGCCCGGACCAGGGCGGGGAGCTGTTTTTT. Its translation: CASSPDQGGELFF. The J gene is TRBJ2-2, the V gene TRBV4-2; D possibly corresponds to TRBD1 (5 bases). This CDR3 has 13 amino acids. Trimming cost V 4 bases and J 7 bases, with 10 bases left between them. Germline V gene lookup returns CDR1 LGHNA and CDR2 YNFKEQ.

The gene calls are TRBV5-4 and TRBJ1-3; D may be TRBD1 (6 bases). Trimming left V 7 bases short and J 0 bases short, with 14 bases between. Germline CDR1 reads SGHNT; CDR2 reads YYREEE (reference sequence). This CDR3 is built from 15 residues. CDR3 DNA: TGTGCCAGCGGGGTACAGGGTCCCTCTGGAAACACCATATATTTT. Translated, it gives CASGVQGPSGNTIYF. Based on the CDR3 plus reference TRBV5-4 and TRBJ1-3, the full variable domain is ETGVTQSPTHLIKTRGQQVTLRCSSQSGHNTVSWYQQALGQGPQFIFQYYREEENGRGNFPPRFSGLQFPNYSSELNVNALELDDSALYLCASGVQGPSGNTIYFGEGSWLTVV.

The rearrangement joins TRBV9 to TRBJ1-1; D is ambiguous. Germline loops: CDR1 SGDLS, CDR2 YYNGEE. The CDR3 is 12 amino acids. V was cut by 4 bases and J by 5 bases, with 9 bases left in between. The CDR3 here is CASSSGETEAFF. CDR3 sequence (DNA): TGTGCCAGCAGCTCCGGGGAGACTGAAGCTTTCTTT.

This rearrangement joins TRBV6-5 to TRBJ1-5; D is unresolved. Germline CDR1 reads MNHEY; CDR2 reads SVGAGI. This CDR3 is built from 13 residues. Deletions cut 6 bases from V and 5 bases from J, with 11 bases between. CDR3 protein: CASSPGSHQPQHF. The CDR3 DNA reads TGTGCCAGCAGCCCCGGGTCCCATCAGCCCCAGCATTTT.